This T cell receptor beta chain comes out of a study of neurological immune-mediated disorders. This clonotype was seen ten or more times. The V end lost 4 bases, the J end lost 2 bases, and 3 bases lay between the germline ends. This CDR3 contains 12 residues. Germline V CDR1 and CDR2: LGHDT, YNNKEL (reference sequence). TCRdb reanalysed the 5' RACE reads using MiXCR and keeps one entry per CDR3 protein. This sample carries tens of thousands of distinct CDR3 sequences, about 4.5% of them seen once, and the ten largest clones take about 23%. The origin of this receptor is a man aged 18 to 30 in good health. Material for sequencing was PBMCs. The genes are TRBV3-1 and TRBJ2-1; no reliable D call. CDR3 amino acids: CASSPAYNEQFF. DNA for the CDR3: TGTGCCAGCAGCCCAGCCTACAATGAGCAGTTCTTC.